This TCR beta chain derives from a study of glioma-infiltrating T cells listed by TCRdb under 2016. Regarding the research as a whole: Sequencing of TCR alpha- and beta-chain repertoires was performed on glioma tissue, on non-neoplastic brain tissue, and on matched peripheral blood mononuclear cells. To measure divergence between tissue and blood T-cell populations, each tissue-infiltrating repertoire was compared with the peripheral blood repertoire of the same patient. The paired cohort comprised three low-grade glioma patients, 7 or 8 primary glioblastoma patients and three non-glioma patients contributing non-neoplastic brain tissue. Overall study results and their limits: In non-neoplastic patients, VJ-independent divergence between tissue and blood fell below expectation, whereas in all gliomas, and especially in low-grade gliomas, the divergence rose above expectation. Group comparisons rested on small numbers: three non-neoplastic, three low-grade glioma and 7 or 8 glioblastoma patients. Very few CDR3 sequences were shared between tissue and blood, attributed to high CDR3 diversity and limited sampling.

Unmatched junction bases come to 9, with V trimmed by 3 bases and J by 3 bases. The CDR3 starts with the cysteine, ends with the phenylalanine, and has 17 residues. CDR3 DNA is the only sequence kept; it has 51 bases, read in frame from the first base. The germline V gene (reference sequence) supplies CDR1 LNHNV and CDR2 YYDKDF. In this sample, this clonotype turned up many times. Its binding antigen is unknown. Base-call qualities are not available, and no considerably larger clone is one nucleotide away. The iRepertoire nested amplicon-rescue multiplex PCR (arm-PCR) platform was used to amplify TCR alpha and beta CDR3 regions from RNA. The input for one-step reverse transcription and amplification was roughly 85-400 ng of either tissue mRNA or PBMC total RNA. Following bead purification, Illumina adapters were added by a secondary multiplex PCR, and the libraries were gel-purified between 200 and 400 bp. Demultiplexing relied on internal 6-nucleotide barcodes carried by the libraries. Libraries were sequenced on an Illumina MiSeq with 2x220 or 2x250 nucleotide paired-end reads. Per the original workflow: Paired reads were merged using FLASH 1.2.11 and aligned with BWA-MEM to the GRCh37 human genome, and TRA and TRB reads were then extracted. V and J assignment used an IMGT-derived reference of cassette sequences and CDR3 motifs that included pseudogenes. Reads were translated in three frames, and productive CDR3s were defined as those with a C...FGXG motif and no stop codons. A clonotype was defined as a unique combination of a V-J cassette pair and a CDR3 amino acid sequence. Reads were filtered by Hamming distance, with the threshold set by the sequence error rate of each sample in mapped regions. TCRdb handled the public reads itself, with Q25 trimming in fastp and clone calling in MiXCR, and kept productive beta chains. Rows are unified per CDR3 protein, each entry keeping the most common DNA and genes. Here the V and J calls rest on TCRdb's processing, not on the authors' analysis. The sample table shows some 160,000 distinct CDR3 sequences, and around 40% are seen once. The ten top clones hold roughly 5.5% of the sample.

The receptor was derived from a human donor with low-grade glioma or glioblastoma, undergoing nonglioma brain surgery, or in good health (not recorded which). Sequencing was done on a sample of glioma tissue, nonneoplastic brain tissue, or PBMCs (not recorded which). The chain couples TRBV15 to TRBJ2-5, with TRBD1 matching 11 junction bases. For the CDR3, the sequence is CATSRGPGQGVEETQYF. The DNA reads as follows: TGTGCCACCAGCAGGGGCCCGGGACAGGGGGTGGAAGAGACCCAGTACTTC.